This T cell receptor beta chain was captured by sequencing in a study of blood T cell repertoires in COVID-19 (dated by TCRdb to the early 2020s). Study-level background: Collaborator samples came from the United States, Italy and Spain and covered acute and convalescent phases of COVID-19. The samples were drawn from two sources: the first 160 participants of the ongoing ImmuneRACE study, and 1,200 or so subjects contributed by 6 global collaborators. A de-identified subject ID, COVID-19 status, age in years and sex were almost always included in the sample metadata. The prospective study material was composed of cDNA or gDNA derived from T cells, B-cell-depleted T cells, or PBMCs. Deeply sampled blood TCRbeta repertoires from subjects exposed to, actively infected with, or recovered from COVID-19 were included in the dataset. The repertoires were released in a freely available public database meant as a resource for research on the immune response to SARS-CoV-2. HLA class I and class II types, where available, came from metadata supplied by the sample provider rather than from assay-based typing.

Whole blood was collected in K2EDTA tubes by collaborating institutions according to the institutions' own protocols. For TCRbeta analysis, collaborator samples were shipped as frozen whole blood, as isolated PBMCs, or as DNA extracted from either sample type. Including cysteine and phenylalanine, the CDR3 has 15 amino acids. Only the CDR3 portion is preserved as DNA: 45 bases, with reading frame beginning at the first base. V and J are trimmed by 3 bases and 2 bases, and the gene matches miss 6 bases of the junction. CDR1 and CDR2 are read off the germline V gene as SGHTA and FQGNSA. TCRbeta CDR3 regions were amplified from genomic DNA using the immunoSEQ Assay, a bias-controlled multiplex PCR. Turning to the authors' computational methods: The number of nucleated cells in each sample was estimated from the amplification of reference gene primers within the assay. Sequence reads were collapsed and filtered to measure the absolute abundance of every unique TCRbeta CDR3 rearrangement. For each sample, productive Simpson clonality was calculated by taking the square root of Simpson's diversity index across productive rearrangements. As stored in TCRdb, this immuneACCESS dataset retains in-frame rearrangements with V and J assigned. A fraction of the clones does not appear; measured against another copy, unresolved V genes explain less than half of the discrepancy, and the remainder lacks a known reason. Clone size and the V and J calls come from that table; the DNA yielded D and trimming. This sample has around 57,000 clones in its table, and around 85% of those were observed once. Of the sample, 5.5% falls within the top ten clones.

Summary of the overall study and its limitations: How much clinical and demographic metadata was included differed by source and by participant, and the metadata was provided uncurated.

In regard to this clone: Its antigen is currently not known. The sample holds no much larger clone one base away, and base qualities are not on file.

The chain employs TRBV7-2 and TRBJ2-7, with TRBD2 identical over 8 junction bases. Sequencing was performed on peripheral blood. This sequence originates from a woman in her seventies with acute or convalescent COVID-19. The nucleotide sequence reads TGTGCCAGCAGCTTCCTCGAAGCGGGGGCCTACGAGCAGTACTTC. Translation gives CASSFLEAGAYEQYF.